Listed below are T cell receptor beta chains from one sample, sequenced in a study of blood T cell repertoires in COVID-19. This table comes from immunoSEQ multiplex PCR, and its TCRdb copy is limited to in-frame clones, with some not included. The sample records around 150,000 clones, roughly 80% being singletons. Sequencing was performed on peripheral blood. The receptors here all came from a woman aged 40 to 50 with COVID-19, enrolled during active disease. CDR3s include the opening cysteine and the closing phenylalanine or tryptophan. The D gene is left open where the match is weak. Clone size, where shown, is once, few, many, or a class for clones that have expanded.

TRBJ1-3,-,TRBV2,medium-sized,CASTLALKTGNTIYF,TGTGCCAGCACTTTAGCCCTGAAAACAGGAAACACCATATATTTT
TRBJ2-3,TRBD1,TRBV5-6,few,CASGRTGVADTQYF,TGTGCCAGCGGACGGACAGGGGTAGCAGATACGCAGTATTTT
TRBJ2-1,-,TRBV5-5,-,CASSYGQDNEQFF,TGTGCCAGCAGCTATGGGCAGGACAATGAGCAGTTCTTC
TRBJ1-5,TRBD1,TRBV2,-,CASGDRAQPQHF,TGTGCCAGCGGCGACAGGGCACAGCCCCAGCATTTT
TRBJ1-2,-,TRBV20-1,-,CSASNYGYTF,TGCAGTGCGTCGAACTATGGCTACACCTTC
TRBJ1-2,-,TRBV12-3/TRBV12-4,-,CASSSGEPYGYTF,TGTGCCAGCAGCTCGGGGGAACCCTATGGCTACACCTTC
TRBJ2-1,TRBD2,TRBV7-9,-,CASSSRRRAGAYNEQFF,TGTGCCAGCAGCTCCCGGCGTCGGGCGGGAGCCTACAATGAGCAGTTCTTC
TRBJ2-3,-,TRBV24-1,-,CATSGPGADTQYF,TGTGCCACCAGTGGGCCGGGAGCAGATACGCAGTATTTT
TRBJ2-1,TRBD2,TRBV3-1/TRBV3-2,-,CASSQRTSGYNEQFF,TGTGCCAGCAGCCAAAGGACTAGCGGTTACAATGAGCAGTTCTTC
TRBJ2-4,TRBD2,TRBV11-2,-,CASSPSGGKNIQYF,TGTGCCAGCAGCCCTAGCGGGGGGAAAAACATTCAGTACTTC
TRBJ1-5,-,TRBV5-6,-,CASSLGHLMSNQPQHF,TGTGCCAGCAGCTTGGGACACCTCATGAGCAATCAGCCCCAGCATTTT
TRBJ2-7,TRBD2,TRBV19,-,CASSIAGGYEQYF,TGTGCCAGTAGTATAGCGGGAGGCTACGAGCAGTACTTC
TRBJ1-1,-,TRBV2,-,CASSPSYSRAEAFF,TGTGCCAGCAGTCCCTCTTATAGCAGGGCTGAAGCTTTCTTT
TRBJ1-2,-,TRBV14,few,CASSQDPRQTHGYYGYTF,TGTGCCAGCAGCCAAGATCCCCGACAAACACACGGATACTATGGCTACACCTTC
TRBJ2-5,-,TRBV7-2,-,CASGRGTQETQYF,TGTGCCAGCGGTAGGGGGACACAAGAGACCCAGTACTTC
TRBJ2-3,TRBD2,TRBV2,few,CASSSPGGFTDTQYF,TGTGCCAGCAGCTCTCCCGGGGGGTTTACAGATACGCAGTATTTT
TRBJ2-3,-,TRBV29-1,-,CSVDGLWEFTDTQYF,TGCAGCGTTGACGGACTGTGGGAATTCACAGATACGCAGTATTTT
TRBJ2-7,-,TRBV15,-,CATSRDLGEGQYEQYF,TGTGCCACCAGCAGAGATCTCGGGGAAGGCCAGTACGAGCAGTACTTC
TRBJ2-3,TRBD2,TRBV7-3,-,CASSLTSGRASDTQYF,TGTGCCAGCAGCTTAACTAGCGGGAGGGCTAGTGATACGCAGTATTTT
TRBJ2-1,TRBD2,TRBV19,-,CASSIKAGVGDEQFF,TGTGCCAGTAGTATTAAGGCGGGAGTGGGAGATGAGCAGTTCTTC
TRBJ1-4,-,TRBV27,once,CASSRLANEKLFF,TGTGCCAGCAGCCGCTTGGCCAATGAAAAACTGTTTTTT
TRBJ1-1,-,TRBV5-6,-,CASSRPQGSLTEAFF,TGTGCCAGCAGCCGACCCCAGGGATCGTTGACTGAAGCTTTCTTT
TRBJ1-2,TRBD1,TRBV2,-,CASRTGTVKGYTF,TGTGCCAGCAGAACAGGGACAGTAAAAGGCTACACCTTC